The clone carrying this T cell receptor beta chain was counted at least ten times. The TCRbeta library was prepared with unique molecular identifiers. From the PCR reads, TCRdb called clonotypes with MiXCR, one entry per CDR3 protein. The data hold 600,000 to 700,000 distinct CDR3 sequences, with 16% observed a single time. This CDR3 is 13 amino acids long. Germline lookup yields CDR1 MNHEY and CDR2 SMNVEV (reference sequence). The V gene end was trimmed by 8 bases and the J gene end by 0 bases; junction bases not matched to a gene: 2. This record belongs to a study of T-cell reconstitution after alpha-beta-depleted transplantation in children.

The receptor was isolated from a human donor who donated a stem cell graft to a child with acute myeloid leukemia. The V gene is TRBV27, the J gene TRBJ2-3; 7 bases fit TRBD1. The source material was PBMCs from the stem cell graft donor, sampled from the stem cell graft. This CDR3 reads CASRQGSTDTQYF. In DNA form, the CDR3 reads TGTGCCAGCCGACAGGGCAGCACAGATACGCAGTATTTT.